Below are 26 T cell receptor beta chains sequenced from a single sample in a study of blood T cell repertoires in COVID-19. Sequenced by immunoSEQ multiplex PCR; TCRdb stores in-frame clones only, minus some. The table has approximately 180,000 clones, roughly 88% seen once; the top ten hold approximately 11%. The material sequenced was peripheral blood. The source is a human donor with active or convalescent COVID-19. The donor label of this sample is uncertain.

This clone was observed once. The rearrangement uses TRBV6-6 and TRBJ2-5, with 11 bases matching TRBD2. V shed 7 bases, J shed 3 bases, and the junction held 1 base outside the gene matches. The CDR3 runs 13 residues. CDR1 is MNHNY, CDR2 SVGAGI, per germline (reference sequence). CDR3 sequence: CASTGLAEETQYF. CDR3 DNA: TGTGCCAGCACGGGACTAGCGGAAGAGACCCAGTACTTC.

The rearrangement joins TRBV5-6 to TRBJ2-5, with D perhaps TRBD1 (6 bases). The CDR3 consists of 14 residues. Trimming left V 0 bases short and J 9 bases short, with 15 bases between. Germline CDR1 is SGHDT and CDR2 is YYEEEE. CDR3 in amino acids: CASSLGRAGDSQYF. Written as DNA, the CDR3 is TGTGCCAGCAGCTTGGGTCGGGCAGGGGATTCCCAGTACTTC.

The table lists this clone with a count of one. The rearrangement links TRBV4-1 to TRBJ2-7; 9 bases align to TRBD2. The CDR3 consists of 15 residues. V shed 6 bases, J shed 5 bases, and the junction held 11 bases outside the gene matches. CDR1 is MGHRA, CDR2 YSYEKL, per germline. Here the CDR3 reads CASRSSAGGRNEQYF. CDR3 DNA: TGCGCCAGCAGATCATCGGCGGGGGGGAGGAACGAGCAGTACTTC.

The V call is TRBV9, the J call TRBJ2-3, with 9 bases lining up with TRBD2. Germline CDR1 SGDLS, CDR2 YYNGEE. Losses at the gene ends were 6 bases for V and 0 bases for J; bases not matched to a gene: 5. The CDR3 runs 15 residues. CDR3 amino acids: CASNPAGGSTDTQYF. CDR3 in DNA: TGTGCCAGCAACCCGGCGGGAGGGAGCACAGATACGCAGTATTTT.

This clone occurred a few times. V gene TRBV7-3 combines with J gene TRBJ2-2, with D possibly TRBD2 on 6 matching bases. Germline V gives CDR1 SGHTA, CDR2 FQGTGA. Trimming left V 5 bases short and J 4 bases short, with 20 bases between. The CDR3 loop spans 17 amino acids. DNA for the CDR3: TGTGCCAGCAGCCCCCAGGCTGGACTAATAACCACCGGGGAGCTGTTTTTT. Translation gives CASSPQAGLITTGELFF. The entire variable domain, with the rest obtained from reference TRBV7-3 and TRBJ2-2, is as follows: GAGVSQTPSNKVTEKGKYVELRCDPISGHTALYWYRQSLGQGPEFLIYFQGTGAADDSGLPNDRFFAVRPEGSVSTLKIQRTERGDSAVYLCASSPQAGLITTGELFFGEGSRLTVL.

The J gene is TRBJ2-2, the V gene TRBV19, with TRBD2 matching over 8 bases. Unmatched junction bases numbered 5, after V lost 4 bases and J lost 4 bases. CDR1 is LNHDA, CDR2 SQIVND, per germline (reference sequence). This CDR3 spans 15 amino acids. CDR3 residues: CASSTGGGGTGELFF. The CDR3 region has the DNA TGTGCCAGTAGTACGGGAGGGGGAGGCACCGGGGAGCTGTTTTTT. The whole variable domain, filled in from reference TRBV19 and TRBJ2-2, reads DGGITQSPKYLFRKEGQNVTLSCEQNLNHDAMYWYRQDPGQGLRLIYYSQIVNDFQKGDIAEGYSVSREKKESFPLTVTSAQKNPTAFYLCASSTGGGGTGELFFGEGSRLTVL.

This clone was detected once. The chain uses TRBV5-6 and TRBJ2-7, with D perhaps matching TRBD1 (8 bases). The CDR3 spans 15 residues. V lost 1 base and J 4 bases, leaving 15 bases between the germline ends. Germline lookup yields CDR1 SGHDT and CDR2 YYEEEE. CDR3 nucleotides: TGTGCCAGCAGCTTGCGCGCACAGGGGGGGTACGAGCAGTACTTC. Translating it yields CASSLRAQGGYEQYF.

The table lists this clone with a few counts. The V gene is TRBV3-1 (or the pseudogene TRBV3-2), the J gene TRBJ2-3, with D possibly TRBD2 on 6 matching bases. Germline V gene sequence: CDR1 LGHDT, CDR2 YNNKEL (reference sequence). Trimming left V 2 bases short and J 3 bases short, with 15 bases between. This CDR3 contains 16 residues. The CDR3 coding sequence is TGTGCCAGCAGCCAATCGACGGGACTGAAAACAGATACGCAGTATTTT. Encoded protein: CASSQSTGLKTDTQYF.

This rearrangement joins TRBV30 to TRBJ2-4, with D possibly matching TRBD1 (6 bases). Germline V gene sequence: CDR1 GTSNPN, CDR2 SVGIG (reference sequence). There are 16 residues in the CDR3. The germline V and J ends were trimmed by 2 bases and 1 base, with 15 bases remaining between them. The CDR3 is CAWSRDHRDAKNIQYF. DNA of the CDR3: TGTGCCTGGAGTAGAGACCACAGGGATGCCAAAAACATTCAGTACTTC.

The chain carries TRBV10-3 and TRBJ2-1; D gene unclear. In germline, CDR1 is ENHRY, CDR2 SYGVKD. This CDR3 region has 15 residues. V was cut by 9 bases and J by 0 bases, with 15 bases left in between. CDR3 sequence: CAISPRSHSYNEQFF. The CDR3 nucleotides read TGTGCCATAAGCCCTCGGTCCCACTCCTACAATGAGCAGTTCTTC.

This chain joins TRBV27 and TRBJ1-2, with D possibly matching TRBD1 (6 bases). This CDR3 region has 13 residues. The germline V gene encodes CDR1 MNHEY and CDR2 SMNVEV (reference sequence). Trimming took off 8 bases at V and 6 bases at J, with 16 bases between the two ends. Here the CDR3 DNA reads TGTGCCAGCGTCGGGAGGGGGAGCGATGGCTACACCTTC. Translated, it gives CASVGRGSDGYTF.

V and J are TRBV5-1 and TRBJ2-5; weak D call: TRBD2 (5 bases). The V gene lost 4 bases and the J gene lost 5 bases, with 21 bases spanning the gap. The CDR3 spans 16 residues. From germline, CDR1 is SGHRS and CDR2 YFSETQ. The CDR3 here is CASSPLGMPGRETQYF. In nucleotides, the CDR3 is TGCGCCAGCAGCCCTCTGGGGATGCCGGGAAGGGAGACCCAGTACTTC. Complete variable domain (other parts from reference TRBV5-1 and TRBJ2-5): KAGVTQTPRYLIKTRGQQVTLSCSPISGHRSVSWYQQTPGQGLQFLFEYFSETQRNKGNFPGRFSGRQFSNSRSEMNVSTLELGDSALYLCASSPLGMPGRETQYFGPGTRLLVL.

The V and J genes are TRBV5-4 and TRBJ2-1, with 10 bases that match TRBD2. This CDR3 contains 15 residues. Germline loops: CDR1 SGHNT, CDR2 YYREEE (reference sequence). Germline trimming cut 4 bases from V and 10 bases from J; bases unmatched to any gene: 11. Here the CDR3 DNA reads TGTGCCAGCAGCGGAGGTAGCGGGGGGCTCGTAGAGCAGTTCTTC. Its protein is CASSGGSGGLVEQFF.

This chain links TRBV7-9 with TRBJ2-7; 8 bases are a match to TRBD2. The V segment lost 5 bases and the J segment 5 bases; nucleotides outside the gene matches: 8. The germline V gene has CDR1 SEHNR and CDR2 FQNEAQ (reference sequence). CDR3 length equals 14 residues. CDR3 protein: CASSLNGGEDEQYF. The CDR3 nucleotides are TGTGCCAGCAGCCTTAACGGGGGGGAGGACGAGCAGTACTTC.

The sample holds one count of this clone. The chain uses TRBV19 and TRBJ2-7; 8 bases agree with TRBD1. CDR3 length equals 14 residues. Per the germline V gene, CDR1 is LNHDA and CDR2 is SQIVND (reference sequence). V shed 1 base, J shed 2 bases, and the junction held 1 base outside the gene matches. CDR3 sequence (DNA): TGTGCCAGTAGTATAGGGACAGGGACCTACGAGCAGTACTTC. Translation gives CASSIGTGTYEQYF.

This clone was observed a handful of times. The chain carries TRBV28 and TRBJ2-7, with 8 bases aligning to TRBD2. CDR1 and CDR2 (germline): MDHEN, SYDVKM. This CDR3 has 13 residues. Germline trimming cut 6 bases from V and 3 bases from J; bases unmatched to any gene: 4. The CDR3 here is CASSRGGLYEQYF. As DNA, the CDR3 is TGTGCCAGCAGCCGGGGGGGCCTCTACGAGCAGTACTTC.

The V gene is TRBV5-4, the J gene TRBJ2-7; 15 bases match TRBD2. This CDR3 contains 17 residues. J gave up 0 bases and V 9 bases, and 10 bases lay outside the gene matches. The V gene's germline CDR1 is SGHNT and CDR2 YYREEE (reference sequence). CDR3 in amino acids: CATYSGTSGRPSYEQYF. As DNA, the CDR3 is TGTGCCACCTACTCCGGGACTAGCGGGAGGCCCTCCTACGAGCAGTACTTC.

This rearrangement joins TRBV27 to TRBJ1-5; 8 positions agree with TRBD1. The CDR3 is made up of 15 amino acids. The trim removed 7 bases at V and 7 bases at J, leaving 12 bases unmatched. Germline loops: CDR1 MNHEY, CDR2 SMNVEV (reference sequence). In DNA, the CDR3 is TGTGCCAGCAAACCTAAACAGGGGGTGAAACAGCCCCAGCATTTT. Residues: CASKPKQGVKQPQHF.

The V call is TRBV7-9, the J call TRBJ2-3, with 10 nucleotides matching TRBD2. V lost 4 bases to trimming and J lost 6 bases; unmatched junction nucleotides: 10. CDR3 length equals 16 residues. Germline-derived CDR1 and CDR2 are SEHNR and FQNEAQ (reference sequence). The CDR3, as DNA: TGTGCCAGCAGCTCCAACAGCGGGAGGGCCGGGGATACGCAGTATTTT. As protein: CASSSNSGRAGDTQYF. The full variable domain, with the rest looked up from reference TRBV7-9 and TRBJ2-3, is DTGVSQNPRHKITKRGQNVTFRCDPISEHNRLYWYRQTLGQGPEFLTYFQNEAQLEKSRLLSDRFSAERPKGSFSTLEIQRTEQGDSAMYLCASSSNSGRAGDTQYFGPGTRLTVL.

The rearrangement joins TRBV6-6 to TRBJ1-3; D might be TRBD1 (5 bases). Germline loops: CDR1 MNHNY, CDR2 SVGAGI (reference sequence). The CDR3 contains 16 residues. With 5 bases removed from V and 0 bases from J, the gap between germline ends came to 14 bases. The CDR3 nucleotides are TGTGCCAGCAGTGCCTGGACAACGAGCTCTGGAAACACCATATATTTT. As protein: CASSAWTTSSGNTIYF.

The chain joins TRBV9 to TRBJ2-3; TRBD1 matches at 7 bases. CDR1 is SGDLS, CDR2 YYNGEE, per germline. The length of the CDR3 is 12 residues. V was pared by 4 bases and J by 7 bases, with 3 bases of the junction left unmatched. CDR3 bases: TGTGCCAGCAGCTCAGGGGGTTATACGCAGTATTTT. Its protein product is CASSSGGYTQYF.

CDR3 in amino acids: CASGQDPPNTGELFF. The CDR3 DNA reads TGCGCCAGCGGACAGGACCCACCGAACACCGGGGAGCTGTTTTTT. The gene calls are TRBV5-1 and TRBJ2-2; 7 bases map to TRBD1. Germline CDR1 is SGHRS and CDR2 is YFSETQ. The CDR3 spans 15 residues. Germline trimming cut 7 bases from V and 0 bases from J; bases unmatched to any gene: 6.

This clone was seen just once. This chain links TRBV27 with TRBJ1-1; the D gene is possibly TRBD1 (6 bases). CDR3 length: 16 amino acids. The germline V gene has CDR1 MNHEY and CDR2 SMNVEV (reference sequence). V was cut by 2 bases and J by 0 bases, with 13 bases left in between. In DNA, the CDR3 is TGTGCCAGCAGTTTAGGGCAGGGGAGAATGAACACTGAAGCTTTCTTT. It translates to CASSLGQGRMNTEAFF.

J is TRBJ1-2 and V is TRBV30; D gene uncertain. The CDR3 totals 12 residues. The V end lost 3 bases, the J end lost 7 bases, and 12 bases lay between the germline ends. CDR1 GTSNPN and CDR2 SVGIG come from the germline V gene (reference sequence). In DNA form, the CDR3 reads TGTGCCTGGAGCCCGGGAGTTGGTGGCTACACCTTC. As protein: CAWSPGVGGYTF.

This sequence joins TRBV19 and TRBJ2-5; 12 bases fit TRBD2. The CDR3 contains 14 residues. Germline V gene sequence: CDR1 LNHDA, CDR2 SQIVND (reference sequence). V was pared by 9 bases and J by 5 bases, with 7 bases of the junction left unmatched. The CDR3 coding sequence is TGTGCCAGCAGACTAGCGGGAGCTCGGGAGACCCAGTACTTC. As protein: CASRLAGARETQYF.

J is TRBJ2-7 and V is TRBV5-6; D might be TRBD2 (5 bases). Germline lookup yields CDR1 SGHDT and CDR2 YYEEEE. V lost 1 base and J 4 bases, leaving 18 bases between the germline ends. There are 16 residues in the CDR3. DNA of the CDR3: TGTGCCAGCAGCTTGCGGAGGCCTGGCCTGATTTACGAGCAGTACTTC. This translates into CASSLRRPGLIYEQYF.